These T cell receptor beta chains were read from a single sample in a study of cytomegalovirus exposure and HLA in healthy donors. Data came from immunoSEQ multiplex PCR; TCRdb stores just in-frame clones and leaves some out. The data hold fewer than 120,000 clones, with around four fifths observed a single time. The sequenced sample consisted of PBMCs. Source of these receptors: a man aged 25 to 40 in good health and CMV-seropositive. CDR3s include the opening cysteine and the closing phenylalanine or tryptophan. Fields, in order: V gene, D gene, J gene, clone size, CDR3 protein, CDR3 DNA. The D gene is left open where the match is weak. Only some rows state a clone size, as once, few, many or a class for expanded clones.

>TRBV5-4|TRBD2|TRBJ2-5|.
CASSVGLAAQETQYF
TGTGCCAGCAGCGTGGGACTAGCGGCCCAAGAGACCCAGTACTTC
>TRBV27|TRBD1|TRBJ2-7|.
CASSSDRGQYEQYF
TGTGCCAGCAGTTCCGACAGGGGGCAGTACGAGCAGTACTTC
>TRBV9|TRBD2|TRBJ2-1|.
CASSAGLVGNEQFF
TGTGCCAGCAGCGCGGGACTAGTCGGCAATGAGCAGTTCTTC
>TRBV11-3|.|TRBJ2-4|.
CASSLAGNIQYF
TGTGCCAGCAGCTTAGCAGGAAACATTCAGTACTTC
>TRBV5-1|TRBD1|TRBJ2-7|.
CASSGTGGAYEQYF
TGCGCCAGCAGCGGAACAGGGGGTGCCTACGAGCAGTACTTC
>TRBV5-1|TRBD2|TRBJ2-2|once
CASSLAGGLPGTGELFF
TGCGCCAGCAGCTTGGCGGGGGGGCTCCCGGGCACCGGGGAGCTGTTTTTT
>TRBV11-2|TRBD1|TRBJ1-1|.
CASSWGTNRGKTEAFF
TGTGCCAGCAGCTGGGGGACGAACAGGGGAAAAACTGAAGCTTTCTTT
>TRBV25-1|.|TRBJ1-1|few
CASSGARDTEAFF
TGTGCCAGCAGTGGTGCCCGGGACACTGAAGCTTTCTTT
>TRBV10-2|.|TRBJ2-3|once
CATRGQDTQYF
TGCGCCACGCGAGGGCAAGATACGCAGTATTTT
>TRBV29-1|.|TRBJ1-1|many
CSVQRDSGGAFF
TGCAGCGTTCAAAGGGACTCGGGAGGAGCTTTCTTT
>TRBV7-3|TRBD1|TRBJ2-2|.
CASSSFGQGIGNTGELFF
TGTGCCAGCAGCTCATTCGGACAGGGAATCGGTAACACCGGGGAGCTGTTTTTT
>TRBV29-1|TRBD1|TRBJ1-4|.
CSVQPTGANKKLFF
TGCAGCGTACAACCGACAGGGGCTAATAAAAAACTGTTTTTT
>TRBV30|TRBD1|TRBJ2-7|.
CAWDGQGGYEQYF
TGTGCCTGGGACGGACAGGGGGGATACGAGCAGTACTTC
>TRBV5-4|TRBD2|TRBJ2-5|.
CASSSRGGGASWETQYF
TGTGCCAGCAGCTCGAGGGGCGGGGGGGCGAGTTGGGAGACCCAGTACTTC
>TRBV5-4|TRBD1|TRBJ2-1|.
CASSVDRGRGYEQFF
TGTGCCAGCAGCGTTGACAGGGGGCGCGGGTATGAGCAGTTCTTC
>TRBV6-6|.|TRBJ2-7|.
CASSPGRQLQYF
TGTGCCAGCAGCCCCGGGAGACAGTTGCAGTACTTC
>TRBV19|TRBD2|TRBJ2-5|.
CANRKRGQETQYF
TGTGCCAATAGAAAGCGGGGCCAAGAGACCCAGTACTTC
>TRBV9|.|TRBJ1-1|.
CASSVAGRETEAFF
TGTGCCAGCAGCGTAGCGGGCAGGGAAACTGAAGCTTTCTTT
>TRBV2|TRBD2|TRBJ2-3|.
CASSGASGVPDTQYF
TGTGCCAGCAGTGGTGCTAGCGGGGTACCAGATACGCAGTATTTT
>TRBV12-1|.|TRBJ2-1|.
CASSFGKGGNDEQFF
TGTGCCAGCAGCTTTGGAAAAGGCGGGAACGATGAGCAGTTCTTC
>TRBV7-8|.|TRBJ1-5|medium-sized
CASSLEVTVNQPQHF
TGTGCCAGCAGCTTAGAGGTGACAGTCAATCAGCCCCAGCATTTT
>TRBV25-1|.|TRBJ1-5|.
CASSELGDQPQHF
TGTGCCAGCAGTGAACTAGGGGATCAGCCCCAGCATTTT
>TRBV2|TRBD2|TRBJ2-1|.
CASSELSGGSYNEQFF
TGTGCCAGCAGCGAACTTAGCGGGGGGTCCTACAATGAGCAGTTCTTC
>TRBV7-6|.|TRBJ2-3|.
CASSLLQWTFEGADTQYF
TGTGCCAGCAGCTTACTGCAGTGGACATTCGAGGGGGCAGATACGCAGTATTTT
>TRBV7-3|.|TRBJ2-2|.
CASSSYPLAAGELFF
TGTGCCAGCAGCTCATACCCACTAGCAGCCGGGGAGCTGTTTTTT
>TRBV19|TRBD2|TRBJ2-3|.
CASSLPTERGGPDTQYF
TGTGCCAGTAGCCTACCGACTGAGCGGGGGGGCCCAGATACGCAGTATTTT
>TRBV6-1|TRBD1|TRBJ2-7|.
CASSEGTGFNEQYF
TGTGCCAGCAGTGAAGGGACAGGGTTCAACGAGCAGTACTTC
>TRBV7-9|TRBD1|TRBJ2-1|.
CASSADREWDNEQFF
TGTGCCAGCAGCGCTGACAGGGAGTGGGACAATGAGCAGTTCTTC
>TRBV4-2|.|TRBJ2-5|.
CASSQVRGALETQYF
TGTGCCAGCAGCCAAGTCAGGGGGGCCTTAGAGACCCAGTACTTC
>TRBV6-4|TRBD2|TRBJ2-3|.
CASSDEIAGAAFQYF
TGTGCCAGCAGTGACGAGATAGCGGGGGCCGCTTTCCAATATTTT
>TRBV12-5|TRBD1|TRBJ2-7|.
CASGLVRQGYEQYF
TGTGCTAGTGGTTTGGTACGACAGGGATACGAGCAGTACTTC
>TRBV9|.|TRBJ1-1|.
CASRPVPGLNTEAFF
TGTGCCAGCAGACCCGTTCCAGGGCTGAACACTGAAGCTTTCTTT
>TRBV5-1|.|TRBJ2-7|.
CASSSSGSSYEQYF
TGCGCCAGCAGCTCATCCGGGAGCTCCTACGAGCAGTACTTC
>TRBV27|TRBD1|TRBJ2-7|.
CASSLTGTGRYEQYF
TGTGCCAGCAGTTTAACCGGGACAGGGCGCTACGAGCAGTACTTC
>TRBV28|.|TRBJ1-3|.
CASSLFSGNTIYF
TGTGCCAGCAGTTTGTTCAGTGGAAACACCATATATTTT
>TRBV7-9|.|TRBJ1-4|once
CASTEYGGVPNEKLFF
TGTGCCAGCACCGAATACGGGGGGGTTCCGAATGAAAAACTGTTTTTT
>TRBV6-5|.|TRBJ1-2|.
CASRPDTANYGYTF
TGTGCCAGCAGACCCGACACCGCTAACTATGGCTACACCTTC
>TRBV2|.|TRBJ2-7|.
CASITYERHEQYF
TGTGCCAGCATAACCTACGAACGACACGAGCAGTACTTC